What follows are 3 T cell receptor beta chains derived from one specimen sequenced in a study of PD-L1 blockade in urothelial cancer. Method: immunoSEQ multiplex PCR; TCRdb's copy keeps in-frame clones and lacks some. The sample yields 50,000 to 55,000 clones, 60% to 80% seen once. Source: PBMCs, taken around atezolizumab (anti-PD-L1) treatment. The receptor source for this set is a man aged 70-80 years with urothelial cancer.

The rearrangement joins TRBV2 to TRBJ1-2, with 8 bases lining up with TRBD1. The V segment lost 6 bases and the J segment 6 bases; nucleotides outside the gene matches: 9. This CDR3 is 14 amino acids long. Germline V CDR1 and CDR2: SNHLY, FYNNEI. CDR3 bases: TGTGCCAGCAGCTCACCCAGGGGGCGCGATGGCTACACCTTC. It specifies CASSSPRGRDGYTF.

The chain recombines TRBV5-4 with TRBJ2-5; 11 bases map to TRBD1. The V and J ends lost 3 bases and 3 bases, in that order; junction bases with no gene match: 1. This CDR3 is built from 14 residues. Germline V CDR1 and CDR2: SGHNT, YYREEE (reference sequence). The CDR3 nucleotides are TGTGCCAGCAGCTGGACAGGGGGCGAAGAGACCCAGTACTTC. Residues: CASSWTGGEETQYF.

The rearrangement uses TRBV28 and TRBJ2-7; D is perhaps TRBD2 (6 bases). The CDR3 length is 15 residues. Per germline, CDR1 MDHEN and CDR2 SYDVKM. Between the trimmed V and J ends, which lost 3 bases and 3 bases, there was a span of 15 bases. This CDR3 is CASSLEGSGNYEQYF. CDR3 sequence (DNA): TGTGCCAGCAGTTTGGAGGGTAGCGGTAACTACGAGCAGTACTTC.